The rows below give T cell receptor beta chains drawn from one sample of a study of metastatic and nonmetastatic thyroid tumors. MiXCR reprocessed the PCR reads for TCRdb. Among about 6,000 clones listed, 30% were seen once. Sequenced: adjacent normal tissue. Source of these receptors: a female donor with papillary thyroid cancer or a benign thyroid nodule (not recorded which). Some clones in this sample may be carry-over from other donors' samples. CDR3s include the opening cysteine and the closing phenylalanine or tryptophan. Each record gives: clone size, J gene, V gene, D gene, CDR3 DNA, CDR3 protein. The D gene is left open where the match is weak. Clone size appears in some rows only: once, few, many, or a class for an expanded clone.

NA,TRBJ2-1,TRBV5-1,TRBD2,TGCGCCAGCAGAGCGGGAGAAACTTACAATGAGCAGTTCTTC,CASRAGETYNEQFF
medium-sized,TRBJ2-3,TRBV5-1,NA,TGCGCCAGCAGACCCAACACACAAGCCCTAGATACGCAGTATTTT,CASRPNTQALDTQYF
medium-sized,TRBJ1-3,TRBV15,NA,TGTGCCACCAGCAGAGATAGAGGGACTGGAAACACCATATATTTT,CATSRDRGTGNTIYF
medium-sized,TRBJ2-7,TRBV7-9,TRBD2,TGTGCCAGCAGCAGGGAGGGAACTTCCTACGAGCAGTACTTC,CASSREGTSYEQYF
large,TRBJ2-2,TRBV6-1,TRBD2,TGTGCCAGCAGTACTAGCGGGGCGGGAACCGGGGAGCTGTTTTTT,CASSTSGAGTGELFF
medium-sized,TRBJ2-7,TRBV6-1,TRBD1,TGTGCCAGCAGTGAACGGGACAGGTCCTACGAGCAGTACTTC,CASSERDRSYEQYF
many,TRBJ1-1,TRBV27,NA,TGTGCCAGCAGTTCTTCAGGGGTCCCTACGGGCACTGAAGCTTTCTTT,CASSSSGVPTGTEAFF
NA,TRBJ1-2,TRBV2,TRBD1,TGTGCCAGCACCCAGGGGGCCTCCTACTATGGCTACACCTTC,CASTQGASYYGYTF
medium-sized,TRBJ1-5,TRBV20-1,TRBD1,TGCAGTGCTAGAGTACATAGGGCAGGGGGCTATCAGCCCCAGCATTTT,CSARVHRAGGYQPQHF
NA,TRBJ2-2,TRBV19,NA,NA,CASTSDRRETGELFF
NA,TRBJ2-1,TRBV12-3/TRBV12-4,NA,TGTGCCAGCAGTTCCTCCCGGGACGGATCCTACAATGAGCAGTTCTTC,CASSSSRDGSYNEQFF
few,TRBJ2-1,TRBV5-1,TRBD2,TGCGCCAGCAGCTTGGAACTAGCGGGAGGTAAGGATGAGCAGTTCTTC,CASSLELAGGKDEQFF
NA,TRBJ2-1,TRBV9,TRBD2,TGTGCCAGCAGCGTAGGTCCTAGCGGGGGCGACAATGAGCAGTTCTTC,CASSVGPSGGDNEQFF
medium-sized,TRBJ1-2,TRBV5-1,NA,TGCGCCAGCGGCATCAGTGGAAGGGCTCGCGGCTACACCTTC,CASGISGRARGYTF
medium-sized,TRBJ2-1,TRBV20-1,NA,TGCAGTGCCAAGATGGGATACAATGAGCAGTTCTTC,CSAKMGYNEQFF
large,TRBJ2-7,TRBV27,NA,TGTGCCAGCAGCATAAAGGACAGCAGTCCCTACGAGCAGTACTTC,CASSIKDSSPYEQYF
many,TRBJ1-1,TRBV11-2,NA,TGTGCCAGCAGCTTAAGCGGGATGAACACTGAAGCTTTCTTT,CASSLSGMNTEAFF
NA,TRBJ1-6,TRBV27,TRBD1,TGTGCCAGCAGAAGCTCCTGGGACAGACCGAGCTCCTATAATTCACCCCTCCACTTT,CASRSSWDRPSSYNSPLHF
few,TRBJ2-7,TRBV27,NA,TGTGCCAGCGGTTCTCGGACCCACGAGCAGTACTTC,CASGSRTHEQYF
few,TRBJ2-3,TRBV10-3,TRBD1,TGTGCCATCAGGGAGGGACAGGGGGGCACAGATACGCAGTATTTT,CAIREGQGGTDTQYF
NA,TRBJ2-7,TRBV7-9,NA,TGTGCCAGCAGCTTTCGGGGGGCGGGTGAGCAGTACTTC,CASSFRGAGEQYF
few,TRBJ2-7,TRBV7-6,NA,TGTGCCAGCAGCACCACGGGCAGGGCCGAGCTCCCCTACGAGCAGTACTTC,CASSTTGRAELPYEQYF
once,TRBJ1-1,TRBV11-3,NA,TGTGCCAGCAGCTTTTCGGAATTGACTGAAGCTTTCTTT,CASSFSELTEAFF
NA,TRBJ1-5,TRBV2,NA,TGTGCCAGCAGTGTTACCCATAGCAATCAGCCCCAGCATTTT,CASSVTHSNQPQHF
few,TRBJ1-6,TRBV6-1,TRBD1,TGTGCCAGCAGTATGGCAGGGGGTTCACCCTTCCACTTT,CASSMAGGSPFHF
medium-sized,TRBJ2-3,TRBV7-9,NA,TGTGCCAGCAGCTTAGCCGTGGGTACAGATACGCAGTATTTT,CASSLAVGTDTQYF
NA,TRBJ2-7,TRBV5-1,NA,TGCGCCAGCAGCTTGTATCCGTGGACCTACGAGCAGTACTTC,CASSLYPWTYEQYF
many,TRBJ2-7,TRBV11-2,NA,TGTGCCAGCAGCCCAGGGGACTCAAGCTCCTACGAGCAGTACTTC,CASSPGDSSSYEQYF
few,TRBJ2-7,TRBV6-1,NA,TGTGCCAGCAGTGAAAGGAGGGGTGAGCAGTACTTC,CASSERRGEQYF
NA,TRBJ2-1,TRBV20-1,TRBD2,TGCAGTGCCGAACCGGGACTAGCGGGCGATGAGCAGTTCTTC,CSAEPGLAGDEQFF